These 32 T cell receptor beta chains share one sample of origin, sequenced in a study of Ad26.COV2.S vaccination and SARS-CoV-2 variants. Assay used: immunoSEQ multiplex PCR; TCRdb lists only in-frame clones, some missing. The sample yields about 180,000 clones, around nine tenths seen once. Sequencing used peripheral blood, obtained after recovery from COVID-19. Receptor source: a human donor who had recovered from COVID-19.

The gene calls are TRBV9 and TRBJ2-7, with 12 nucleotides matching TRBD2. V lost 2 bases, J lost 0 bases, and 3 bases stayed unmatched. The CDR3 runs 16 residues. Germline V gene lookup returns CDR1 SGDLS and CDR2 YYNGEE. CDR3 DNA sequence: TGTGCCAGCAGCGTCGGGACTAGCGGGCCCTCCTACGAGCAGTACTTC. It encodes CASSVGTSGPSYEQYF.

The sample holds a few counts of this clone. This rearrangement joins TRBV5-1 to TRBJ1-4, with D possibly matching TRBD1 (5 bases). V shed 2 bases and J shed 7 bases, with 12 bases lying between them. CDR1 is SGHRS and CDR2 is YFSETQ in the germline V gene. The length of the CDR3 is 14 residues. This CDR3 reads CASSFGQGGEKLFF. CDR3 bases: TGCGCCAGCAGCTTTGGTCAGGGTGGTGAAAAACTGTTTTTT.

A few counts support this clone. The rearrangement joins TRBV18 to TRBJ1-2; TRBD1 is a possible D gene (6 bases). Germline V gene lookup returns CDR1 KGHSH and CDR2 LQKENI. There are 13 residues in the CDR3. Trimming shortened V by 6 bases and J by 2 bases, and 10 bases separated the two germline ends. CDR3: CASSAGVNYGYTF. Here the CDR3 DNA reads TGTGCCAGCTCCGCAGGGGTCAACTATGGCTACACCTTC.

V is TRBV19 and J is TRBJ2-7, with D tentatively TRBD2 (6 bases). Germline lookup yields CDR1 LNHDA and CDR2 SQIVND (reference sequence). Trimming shortened V by 0 bases and J by 4 bases, and 13 bases separated the two germline ends. This CDR3 has 15 amino acids. The chain's CDR3 is CASSIDRDSSYEQYF. The CDR3 nucleotides are TGTGCCAGTAGTATAGATAGGGACTCATCTTACGAGCAGTACTTC.

The chain combines TRBV7-2 with TRBJ2-2; 7 bases fit TRBD1. J lost 5 bases, V lost 7 bases, and 13 bases had no gene match. Germline loops: CDR1 SGHTA, CDR2 FQGNSA. The CDR3 has 16 amino acids. CDR3 coding DNA: TGTGCCAGCACCCGTAAGGGGGCCCCGAGGACCGGGGAGCTGTTTTTT. Protein product: CASTRKGAPRTGELFF.

This chain connects TRBV9 to TRBJ2-1; 7 nucleotides align to TRBD1. Germline lookup yields CDR1 SGDLS and CDR2 YYNGEE. The CDR3 contains 14 residues. V lost 4 bases, J lost 6 bases, and 7 bases stayed unmatched. CDR3 amino acids: CASSFRQGINEQFF. The CDR3 DNA sequence: TGTGCCAGCAGCTTCCGACAGGGAATCAATGAGCAGTTCTTC.

V gene TRBV6-6 combines with J gene TRBJ2-7; TRBD1 aligns across 8 bases. The CDR3 length is 15 residues. The ends lost 6 bases at V and 1 base at J; junction bases unmatched: 8. Germline V gives CDR1 MNHNY, CDR2 SVGAGI (reference sequence). The CDR3 DNA sequence: TGTGCCAGCAGACCCGGGACAGGATTTTCCTACGAGCAGTACTTC. Translation gives CASRPGTGFSYEQYF.

The chain has TRBV13 and TRBJ1-5, with a weak D call TRBD1 (6 bases). The V and J ends lost 2 bases and 0 bases respectively, with 20 bases between them. The germline V gene has CDR1 PRHDT and CDR2 FYEKMQ (reference sequence). There are 19 residues in the CDR3. CDR3 in amino acids: CASSLSSRTADYSNQPQHF. CDR3 bases: TGTGCCAGCAGCTTATCTAGCCGGACAGCAGATTATAGCAATCAGCCCCAGCATTTT.

The rearrangement uses TRBV5-1 and TRBJ2-1, with 9 bases aligning to TRBD1. The CDR3 has 15 amino acids. V lost 0 bases to trimming and J lost 6 bases; unmatched junction nucleotides: 4. The germline gives CDR1 SGHRS, CDR2 YFSETQ. The CDR3 region has the DNA TGCGCCAGCAGCTTGGCCGGGACAGGGCTCAATGAGCAGTTCTTC. Its translation: CASSLAGTGLNEQFF.

The rearrangement joins TRBV7-8 to TRBJ2-7; tentatively, D is TRBD1 (5 bases). V was clipped by 4 bases and J by 3 bases, with 16 bases between them. Germline assignment: CDR1 SGHVS and CDR2 FQNEAQ. The CDR3 runs to 15 residues. The CDR3 sequence: CASSSPTERGYEQYF. CDR3 nucleotides: TGTGCCAGCAGCTCACCGACGGAAAGGGGCTACGAGCAGTACTTC.

This clone was observed a single time. The chain recombines TRBV19 with TRBJ1-6; weak D call: TRBD1 (6 bases). CDR1 LNHDA and CDR2 SQIVND come from the germline V gene (reference sequence). This CDR3 spans 13 amino acids. V was trimmed by 9 bases and J by 11 bases, leaving 17 bases between them. The CDR3 is CASKGGGQTPLHF. In DNA form, the CDR3 reads TGTGCCAGCAAGGGGGGGGGCCAGACACCCCTCCACTTT.

This sequence joins TRBV4-1 and TRBJ2-7, with D unresolved. Germline CDR1 and CDR2: MGHRA and YSYEKL. V lost 3 bases and J 5 bases, leaving 8 bases between the germline ends. This CDR3 contains 12 residues. CDR3 DNA sequence: TGCGCCAGCAGCCACCTACAGAACGAGCAGTACTTC. Amino acid sequence: CASSHLQNEQYF.

The chain is built from TRBV2 and TRBJ2-5; D gene ambiguous. V dropped 6 bases and J dropped 1 base, with 9 bases sitting between them. CDR3 length: 13 residues. CDR1 and CDR2 (germline): SNHLY, FYNNEI. The CDR3 sequence: CASSLDSQETQYF. In DNA, the CDR3 is TGTGCCAGCAGCTTAGACTCCCAAGAGACCCAGTACTTC.

This clone showed up just a few times. The gene calls are TRBV5-1 and TRBJ2-3; 9 positions match TRBD1. Germline loops: CDR1 SGHRS, CDR2 YFSETQ. The CDR3 covers 14 residues. The J segment lost 5 bases and the V segment lost 5 bases, leaving 6 bases of the junction unmatched. CDR3 sequence reads: CASSPGTGLDTQYF. The CDR3 coding sequence is TGCGCCAGCAGTCCTGGGACAGGGTTAGATACGCAGTATTTT. The entire variable domain, with the rest obtained from reference TRBV5-1 and TRBJ2-3, is as follows: KAGVTQTPRYLIKTRGQQVTLSCSPISGHRSVSWYQQTPGQGLQFLFEYFSETQRNKGNFPGRFSGRQFSNSRSEMNVSTLELGDSALYLCASSPGTGLDTQYFGPGTRLTVL.

CDR3: CASSLWDRGLSTEAFF. The CDR3 DNA sequence: TGTGCCAGCTCCCTTTGGGACAGGGGATTGAGCACTGAAGCTTTCTTT. The chain is built from TRBV18 and TRBJ1-1; 10 positions match TRBD1. From germline, CDR1 is KGHSH and CDR2 LQKENI. V shed 6 bases and J 4 bases; nucleotides not matched to a gene: 11. The CDR3 totals 16 residues.

J is TRBJ2-7 and V is TRBV24-1, with 7 bases lining up with TRBD2. Trimming took 0 bases from V and 3 from J; bases not matched to a gene: 10. This CDR3 region has 17 residues. Germline CDR1 KGHDR, CDR2 SFDVKD. For the CDR3, the DNA is TGTGCCACCAGTGATTTGTATCGGGAGGAGGAGGGCTACGAGCAGTACTTC. It yields the protein CATSDLYREEEGYEQYF.

V gene TRBV7-3 combines with J gene TRBJ2-7; D possibly matches TRBD1 or TRBD2 (5 bases each). V was shortened by 1 base and J by 6 bases, with 13 bases between the two germline ends. This CDR3 has 14 amino acids. In germline, CDR1 is SGHTA, CDR2 FQGTGA. Written as DNA, the CDR3 is TGTGCCAGCAGCTTAAACGGGGCTTTGGGCGAGCAGTACTTC. Its translation is CASSLNGALGEQYF.

This chain uses TRBV19 with TRBJ2-3; 7 bases are shared with TRBD2. Germline CDR1 LNHDA, CDR2 SQIVND (reference sequence). V gave up 5 bases and J gave up 6 bases; unmatched junction bases: 11. CDR3 length equals 15 residues. CDR3 DNA sequence: TGTGCCAGTAGTGAAGCCGGGGCGGGGGTTGATACGCAGTATTTT. This translates into CASSEAGAGVDTQYF.

This clone occurred once. This chain joins TRBV7-6 and TRBJ1-3; D remains ambiguous. The germline CDR1 and CDR2 sequences are SGHVS and FNYEAQ. The CDR3 covers 15 residues. The ends were cut back, 4 bases at V and 0 bases at J, with 10 bases in the middle. CDR3 in amino acids: CASSSDGVSGNTIYF. The CDR3 bases are TGTGCCAGCAGCTCGGACGGGGTCTCTGGAAACACCATATATTTT.

A note on this clone: The junction does not match germline at one end; this may be a read error. The rearrangement links TRBV3-1 (or the pseudogene TRBV3-2) to TRBJ1-1; D possibly corresponds to TRBD1 (5 bases). Germline V gene lookup returns CDR1 LGHDT and CDR2 YNNKEL (reference sequence). There are 13 residues in the CDR3. CDR3 loop: CASSDLRGSVRVF. Here the CDR3 DNA reads TGTGCCAGCAGCGATTTACGGGGGAGTGTACGCGTCTTT.

The CDR3 DNA follows: TGTGCCAGCCATCTCGGAGGGACTGAAGCTTTCTTT. It is translated as CASHLGGTEAFF. The gene calls are TRBV28 and TRBJ1-1; no clear D gene. The CDR3 runs to 12 residues. The germline V and J ends were trimmed by 8 bases and 5 bases, with 12 bases remaining between them. Germline V gene data show CDR1 as MDHEN and CDR2 as SYDVKM.

The chain has TRBV5-1 and TRBJ2-3; D might be TRBD2 (6 bases). The CDR3 is 14 residues long. V was trimmed by 0 bases and J by 6 bases, leaving 11 bases between them. Germline CDR1 reads SGHRS; CDR2 reads YFSETQ. The CDR3 protein is CASSLEAGIDTQYF. DNA for the CDR3: TGCGCCAGCAGCTTGGAAGCGGGCATCGATACGCAGTATTTT.

This rearrangement joins TRBV4-1 to TRBJ2-1, with D possibly TRBD2 on 5 matching bases. The V gene lost 3 bases and the J gene lost 2 bases, with 11 bases spanning the gap. CDR1 is MGHRA and CDR2 is YSYEKL in the germline V gene. The length of the CDR3 is 15 residues. The CDR3 DNA reads as TGCGCCAGCAGCCACCCGACTACTACCTACAATGAGCAGTTCTTC. Protein sequence: CASSHPTTTYNEQFF.

This clone is a singleton in its sample. This sequence joins TRBV9 and TRBJ2-3, with D perhaps assigned TRBD1 or TRBD2 (5 bases each). V shed 9 bases and J shed 1 base, with 18 bases lying between them. The CDR3 length is 15 residues. Per the germline V gene, CDR1 is SGDLS and CDR2 is YYNGEE. In DNA, the CDR3 is TGTGCCACCTCGAGGGACGGTAGCCGCACAGATACGCAGTATTTT. It yields the protein CATSRDGSRTDTQYF.

The chain is built from TRBV7-2 and TRBJ2-5; no clear D gene. The CDR3 extends over 14 amino acids. V was cut by 1 base and J by 1 base, with 7 bases left in between. Per germline, CDR1 SGHTA and CDR2 FQGNSA. CDR3 coding DNA: TGTGCCAGCAGCTTAGGCGTTTTCCAAGAGACCCAGTACTTC. Its translation: CASSLGVFQETQYF.

This clone is a singleton in its sample. V usage is TRBV6-1 and J usage is TRBJ2-3, with D possibly being TRBD1 or TRBD2 (5 bases each). The CDR3 length is 12 residues. The germline gives CDR1 MNHNS, CDR2 SASEGT. V lost 1 base and J 13 bases, leaving 12 bases between the germline ends. Here the CDR3 DNA reads TGTGCCAGCAGTGAAGTCCGGGGCCCGAAGTATTTT. It is translated as CASSEVRGPKYF.

The chain carries TRBV7-9 and TRBJ2-7; the D gene is possibly TRBD2 (5 bases). V was cut by 4 bases and J by 0 bases, with 10 bases left in between. Germline V lookup: CDR1 SEHNR, CDR2 FQNEAQ (reference sequence). The CDR3 is 14 residues long. The CDR3 loop reads CASSSRTSSYEQYF. DNA of the CDR3: TGTGCCAGCAGCTCCAGAACTAGCTCCTACGAGCAGTACTTC.

This chain joins TRBV6-2 or TRBV6-3 and TRBJ1-2; D gene uncertain. The germline CDR1 and CDR2 sequences are MNHEY and SVGEGT. The CDR3 length is 14 residues. Trimming took 2 bases from V and 3 from J, leaving 10 bases between them. Here the CDR3 reads CASSYLARYYGYTF. CDR3 coding DNA: TGTGCCAGCAGTTACCTGGCGCGGTACTATGGCTACACCTTC.

The table lists this clone with a count of one. V usage is TRBV7-9 and J usage is TRBJ2-6, with D perhaps matching TRBD1 (6 bases). Trimming took off 7 bases at V and 0 bases at J, with 10 bases between the two ends. The CDR3 totals 15 residues. CDR1 is SEHNR and CDR2 is FQNEAQ in the germline V gene (reference sequence). The DNA for the CDR3 is TGTGCCAGCAACGGACAGAGCTCTGGGGCCAACGTCCTGACTTTC. Its translation is CASNGQSSGANVLTF.

This rearrangement joins TRBV9 to TRBJ2-5; 9 bases are a match to TRBD1. Per the germline V gene, CDR1 is SGDLS and CDR2 is YYNGEE. This CDR3 is built from 16 residues. V was pared by 0 bases and J by 5 bases, with 8 bases of the junction left unmatched. As DNA, the CDR3 is TGTGCCAGCAGCGTAGGCCGAACAGGGGGCGCCGAGACCCAGTACTTC. It codes for CASSVGRTGGAETQYF. The full variable domain, rest sourced from reference TRBV9 and TRBJ2-5, is DSGVTQTPKHLITATGQRVTLRCSPRSGDLSVYWYQQSLDQGLQFLIQYYNGEERAKGNILERFSAQQFPDLHSELNLSSLELGDSALYFCASSVGRTGGAETQYFGPGTRLLVL.

The J gene is TRBJ2-1, the V gene TRBV20-1, with D tentatively TRBD1 or TRBD2 (5 bases each). The CDR3 sequence is 15 residues long. CDR1 is DFQATT and CDR2 is SNEGSKA in the germline V gene (reference sequence). Trimming cost V 3 bases and J 14 bases, with 26 bases left between them. The CDR3 loop is CSASVTGRGIQLKFF. CDR3 sequence (DNA): TGCAGTGCTAGTGTCACGGGAAGGGGTATTCAATTAAAGTTCTTC.

The rearrangement uses TRBV19 and TRBJ1-2; 11 nucleotides line up with TRBD1. This CDR3 region has 15 residues. V shed 8 bases and J 2 bases; nucleotides not matched to a gene: 7. Per germline, CDR1 LNHDA and CDR2 SQIVND (reference sequence). The CDR3 here is CASARDRGENYGYTF. The CDR3 coding sequence is TGTGCCAGTGCGAGGGACAGGGGGGAGAACTATGGCTACACCTTC. Using reference TRBV19 and TRBJ1-2 for the parts outside the CDR3, the full variable domain is DGGITQSPKYLFRKEGQNVTLSCEQNLNHDAMYWYRQDPGQGLRLIYYSQIVNDFQKGDIAEGYSVSREKKESFPLTVTSAQKNPTAFYLCASARDRGENYGYTFGSGTRLTVV.